Included here is one T cell receptor beta chain sequence, with context. This specimen belongs to a study of blood T cell repertoires in COVID-19. Overall study context: Whether acute or convalescent, the COVID-19 samples came from the United States, Italy and Spain.

After removal of 2 bases from V and 1 base from J, the junction contained 1 base not matched to a gene. Germline CDR1 reads KGHSH; CDR2 reads LQKENI. The CDR3 totals 14 residues. Generated by immunoSEQ multiplex PCR, the TCRdb table keeps only in-frame clones and is missing some. The sample shows 120,000 to 150,000 clones, 65% to 85% of them seen only once. The chain recombines TRBV18 with TRBJ2-7, with 8 bases identical to TRBD2. This TCR was sampled from a man between 60 and 75 years old with active or convalescent COVID-19. Material for sequencing was peripheral blood. The CDR3 DNA reads TGTGCCAGCTCACCAGCGGGAGGTTCCTACGAGCAGTACTTC. Its protein is CASSPAGGSYEQYF. Complete variable domain (other parts from reference TRBV18 and TRBJ2-7): NAGVMQNPRHLVRRRGQEARLRCSPMKGHSHVYWYRQLPEEGLKFMVYLQKENIIDESGMPKERFSAEFPKEGPSILRIQQVVRGDSAAYFCASSPAGGSYEQYFGPGTRLTVT.